This T cell receptor beta chain is drawn from a study of T cell responses to AZD1222 COVID-19 vaccine. CDR1 is LGHNT and CDR2 is FRNRAP in the germline V gene. The CDR3 has 17 residues. V lost 3 bases to trimming and J lost 2 bases, with 14 bases between them. The assay was immunoSEQ multiplex PCR, and TCRdb's table has in-frame clones only and misses some. The data hold approximately 56,000 clones, with approximately 83% observed a single time. The origin of this receptor is an adult in good health. The gene calls are TRBV12-5 and TRBJ2-6; possible D gene TRBD1, 5 bases. This specimen was peripheral blood, taken on day 0 of AZD1222 vaccination. In nucleotides, the CDR3 is TGTGCTAGTGGTTTCGAAATAGGGGCGACTGGGGCCAACGTCCTGACTTTC. Amino acids: CASGFEIGATGANVLTF.